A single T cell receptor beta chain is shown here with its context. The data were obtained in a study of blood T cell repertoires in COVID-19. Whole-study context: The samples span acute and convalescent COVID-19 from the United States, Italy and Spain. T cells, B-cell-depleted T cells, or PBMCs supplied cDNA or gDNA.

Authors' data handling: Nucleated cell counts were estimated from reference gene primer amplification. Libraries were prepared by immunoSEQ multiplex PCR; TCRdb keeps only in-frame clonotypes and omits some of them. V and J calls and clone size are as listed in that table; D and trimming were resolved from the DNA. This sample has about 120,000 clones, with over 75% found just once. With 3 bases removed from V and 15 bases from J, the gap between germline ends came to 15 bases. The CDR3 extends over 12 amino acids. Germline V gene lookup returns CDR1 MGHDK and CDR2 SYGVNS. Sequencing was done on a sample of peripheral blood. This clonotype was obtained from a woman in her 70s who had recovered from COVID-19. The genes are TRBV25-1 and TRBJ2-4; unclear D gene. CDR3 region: CASSDPRLKRYF. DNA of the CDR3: TGTGCCAGCAGTGACCCCAGGCTAAAAAGGTACTTC.